These 6 T cell receptor beta chains were sequenced from one sample in a study of cytomegalovirus exposure and HLA in healthy donors (dated by TCRdb to the late 2010s). Libraries were constructed by the immunoSEQ multiplex PCR assay. For the multiplex PCR, a mixture combining 60 forward primers for TCR Vbeta segments and 13 reverse primers for TCR Jbeta segments was used. Sourced from immuneACCESS, this table was stored by TCRdb with only in-frame sequences that have V and J called. A share of the clones is absent; for the studies checked, an unresolved V gene accounts for under half, and the remainder has no known explanation. The sample records 170,000 or so clones, approximately 80% of which are singletons. Around 5% of the sample is held by the ten biggest clonotypes. The material sequenced was PBMCs. These receptors all come from a man between 18 and 29 years old in good health and CMV-seronegative.

The chain combines TRBV6-5 with TRBJ2-5; TRBD1 is a possible D gene (6 bases). V was pared by 3 bases and J by 5 bases, with 10 bases between. The CDR3 length is 13 residues. Looked up from germline, CDR1 is MNHEY and CDR2 is SVGAGI. DNA for the CDR3: TGTGCCAGCAGTTATGGGGGCCTGGAGACCCAGTACTTC. Residues: CASSYGGLETQYF.

This chain uses TRBV7-9 with TRBJ1-5, with TRBD1 matching over 8 bases. Looked up from germline, CDR1 is SEHNR and CDR2 is FQNEAQ (reference sequence). The trim removed 6 bases at V and 2 bases at J, leaving 3 bases unmatched. The CDR3 contains 14 residues. This CDR3 is CASSSQGGNQPQHF. The CDR3 DNA sequence: TGTGCCAGCAGTTCACAGGGGGGCAATCAGCCCCAGCATTTT. Drawing the rest from reference TRBV7-9 and TRBJ1-5, the complete variable domain is DTGVSQNPRHKITKRGQNVTFRCDPISEHNRLYWYRQTLGQGPEFLTYFQNEAQLEKSRLLSDRFSAERPKGSFSTLEIQRTEQGDSAMYLCASSSQGGNQPQHFGDGTRLSIL.

The rearrangement joins TRBV4-1 to TRBJ1-6; maybe TRBD1 (5 bases). The CDR3 runs 16 residues. V gave up 1 base and J gave up 4 bases, with 11 bases separating them. CDR1 is MGHRA, CDR2 YSYEKL, per germline. CDR3 coding DNA: TGCGCCAGCAGCCAAGCCAGGGCCTCATATAATTCACCCCTCCACTTT. It translates to CASSQARASYNSPLHF.

This rearrangement joins TRBV7-9 to TRBJ2-1, with D maybe TRBD2 (5 bases). This CDR3 region has 19 residues. The V end lost 1 base, the J end lost 0 bases, and 19 bases lay between the germline ends. In germline, CDR1 is SEHNR, CDR2 FQNEAQ (reference sequence). The CDR3: CASSLERLALTSSYNEQFF. The CDR3 DNA reads as TGTGCCAGCAGCTTAGAGCGGCTAGCCCTAACCTCCTCCTACAATGAGCAGTTCTTC.

This chain uses TRBV19 with TRBJ2-7; no definite D call. Germline V gene data show CDR1 as LNHDA and CDR2 as SQIVND (reference sequence). CDR3 length: 15 residues. V was pared by 2 bases and J by 2 bases, with 13 bases between. For the CDR3, the DNA is TGTGCCAGTAGTATAAGTTCTGGGCAGACCTACGAGCAGTACTTC. It translates to CASSISSGQTYEQYF.

The chain is built from TRBV6-1 and TRBJ2-2; no clear D. This CDR3 spans 14 amino acids. Between the trimmed V and J ends, which lost 2 bases and 3 bases, there was a span of 7 bases. Germline V gene sequence: CDR1 MNHNS, CDR2 SASEGT. The CDR3 bases are TGTGCCAGCAGTGAAAGGCAGGACACCGGGGAGCTGTTTTTT. This translates into CASSERQDTGELFF.